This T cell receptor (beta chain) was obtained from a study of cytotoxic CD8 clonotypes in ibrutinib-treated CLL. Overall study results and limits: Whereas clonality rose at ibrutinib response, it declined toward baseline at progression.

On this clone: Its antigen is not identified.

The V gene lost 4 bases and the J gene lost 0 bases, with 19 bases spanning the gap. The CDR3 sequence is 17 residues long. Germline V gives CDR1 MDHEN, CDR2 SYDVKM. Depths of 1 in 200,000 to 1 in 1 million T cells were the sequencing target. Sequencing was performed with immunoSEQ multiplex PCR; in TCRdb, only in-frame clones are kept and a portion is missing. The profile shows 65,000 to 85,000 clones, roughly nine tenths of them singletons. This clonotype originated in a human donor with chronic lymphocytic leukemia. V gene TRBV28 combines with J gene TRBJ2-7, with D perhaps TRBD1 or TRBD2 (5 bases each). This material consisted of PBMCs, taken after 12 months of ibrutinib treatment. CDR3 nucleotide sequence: TGTGCCAGCAGTTACCGTACCTGGGGGACGTACTCCTACGAGCAGTACTTC. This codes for CASSYRTWGTYSYEQYF.